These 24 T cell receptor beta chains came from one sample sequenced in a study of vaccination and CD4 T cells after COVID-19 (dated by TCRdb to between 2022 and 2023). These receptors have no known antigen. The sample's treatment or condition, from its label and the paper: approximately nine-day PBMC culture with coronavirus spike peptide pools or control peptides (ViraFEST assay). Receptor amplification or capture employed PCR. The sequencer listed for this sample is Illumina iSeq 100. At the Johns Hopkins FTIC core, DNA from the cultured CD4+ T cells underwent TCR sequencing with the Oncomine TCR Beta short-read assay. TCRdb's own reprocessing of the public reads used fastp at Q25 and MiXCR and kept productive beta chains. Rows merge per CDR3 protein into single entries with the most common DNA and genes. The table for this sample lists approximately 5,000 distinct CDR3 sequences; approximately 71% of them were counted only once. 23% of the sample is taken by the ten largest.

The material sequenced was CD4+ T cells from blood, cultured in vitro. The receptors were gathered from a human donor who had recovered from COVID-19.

The CDR3 DNA sequence: TGTGCCAGCAGTGTTAGCGGGAGAGGAACCTACGAGCAGTACTTC. Its translation is CASSVSGRGTYEQYF. V gene TRBV6-1 combines with J gene TRBJ2-7, with 9 bases aligning to TRBD2. CDR1 and CDR2 (germline): MNHNS, SASEGT. This CDR3 region has 15 residues. V gave up 4 bases and J gave up 2 bases; unmatched junction bases: 6.

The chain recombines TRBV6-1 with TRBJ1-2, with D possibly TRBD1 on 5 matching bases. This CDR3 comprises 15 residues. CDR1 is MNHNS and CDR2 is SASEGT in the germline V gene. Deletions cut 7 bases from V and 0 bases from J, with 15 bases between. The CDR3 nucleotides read TGTGCCAGCAACCTCCTGGGGGGAACTAACTATGGCTACACCTTC. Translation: CASNLLGGTNYGYTF.

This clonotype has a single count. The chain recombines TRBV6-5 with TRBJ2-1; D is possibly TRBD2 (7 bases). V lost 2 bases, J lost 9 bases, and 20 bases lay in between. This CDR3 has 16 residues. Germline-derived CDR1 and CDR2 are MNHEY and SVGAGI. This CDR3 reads CASSYPSGMARGEQFF. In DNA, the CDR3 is TGTGCCAGCAGTTACCCAAGCGGGATGGCCAGGGGTGAGCAGTTCTTC.

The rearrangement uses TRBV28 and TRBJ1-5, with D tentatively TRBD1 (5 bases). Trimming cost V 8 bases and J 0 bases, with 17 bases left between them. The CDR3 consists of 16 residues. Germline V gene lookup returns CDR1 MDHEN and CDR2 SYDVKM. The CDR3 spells CASRPGRTVSNQPQHF. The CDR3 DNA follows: TGTGCCAGCCGGCCGGGGCGGACGGTTAGCAATCAGCCCCAGCATTTT.

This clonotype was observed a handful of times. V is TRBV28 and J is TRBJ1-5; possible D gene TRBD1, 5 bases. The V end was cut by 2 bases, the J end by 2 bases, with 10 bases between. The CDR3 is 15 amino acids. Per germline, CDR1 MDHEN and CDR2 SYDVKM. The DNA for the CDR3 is TGTGCCAGCAGTTTAGGGGGGGGTGGCAATCAGCCCCAGCATTTT. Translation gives CASSLGGGGNQPQHF.

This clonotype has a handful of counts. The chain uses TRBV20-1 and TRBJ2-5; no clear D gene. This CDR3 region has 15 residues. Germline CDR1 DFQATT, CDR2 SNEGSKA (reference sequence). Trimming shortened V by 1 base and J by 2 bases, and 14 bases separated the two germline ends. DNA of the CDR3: TGCAGTGCTAGAGTGAGACCGAACCCTCAAGAGACCCAGTACTTC. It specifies CSARVRPNPQETQYF.

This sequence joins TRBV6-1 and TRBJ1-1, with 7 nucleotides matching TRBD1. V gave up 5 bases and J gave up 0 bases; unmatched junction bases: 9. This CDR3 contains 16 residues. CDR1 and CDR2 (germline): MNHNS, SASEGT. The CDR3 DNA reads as TGTGCCAGCAGTCCCCGGACAGGAGGGGTGAACACTGAAGCTTTCTTT. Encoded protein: CASSPRTGGVNTEAFF.

CDR3 nucleotides: TGTGCCAGCAGCAAAGCCGGGCAGGGCGGAGGTCACCAAGAGACCCAGTACTTC. Its translation: CASSKAGQGGGHQETQYF. The chain couples TRBV21-1 to TRBJ2-5; the table's D call, TRBD1, was not checked against the DNA. TRBV21-1 is a recognized pseudogene. The CDR3 length is 18 residues.

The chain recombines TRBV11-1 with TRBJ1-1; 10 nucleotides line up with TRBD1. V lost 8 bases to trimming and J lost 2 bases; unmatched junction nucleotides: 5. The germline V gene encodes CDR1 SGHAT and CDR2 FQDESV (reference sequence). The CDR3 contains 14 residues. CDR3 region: CASGTGESNTEAFF. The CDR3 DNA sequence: TGTGCCAGCGGGACAGGGGAGAGCAACACTGAAGCTTTCTTT.

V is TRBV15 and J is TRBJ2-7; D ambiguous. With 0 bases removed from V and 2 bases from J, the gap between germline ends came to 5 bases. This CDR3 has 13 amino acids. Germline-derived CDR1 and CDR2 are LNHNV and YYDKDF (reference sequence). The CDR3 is CATSRDPAYEQYF. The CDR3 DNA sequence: TGTGCCACCAGCAGAGATCCAGCCTACGAGCAGTACTTC.

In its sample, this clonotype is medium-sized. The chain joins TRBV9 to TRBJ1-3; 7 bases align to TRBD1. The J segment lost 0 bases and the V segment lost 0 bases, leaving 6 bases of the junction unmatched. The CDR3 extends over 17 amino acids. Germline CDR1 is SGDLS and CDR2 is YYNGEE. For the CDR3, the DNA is TGTGCCAGCAGCGTAGGTCCAGGGGGGCCCTCTGGAAACACCATATATTTT. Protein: CASSVGPGGPSGNTIYF.

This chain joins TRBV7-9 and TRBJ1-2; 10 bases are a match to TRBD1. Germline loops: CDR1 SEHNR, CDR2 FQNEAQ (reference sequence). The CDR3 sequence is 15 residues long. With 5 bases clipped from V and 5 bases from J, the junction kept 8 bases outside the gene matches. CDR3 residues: CASSPQTGGTYGYTF. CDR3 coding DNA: TGTGCCAGCAGCCCGCAGACAGGGGGCACTTATGGCTACACCTTC.

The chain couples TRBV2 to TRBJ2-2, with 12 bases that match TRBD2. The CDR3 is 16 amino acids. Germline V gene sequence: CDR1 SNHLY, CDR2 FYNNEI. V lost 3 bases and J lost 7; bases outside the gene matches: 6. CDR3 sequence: CASSDALAGGGGELFF. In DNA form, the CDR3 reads TGTGCCAGCAGTGACGCACTAGCGGGAGGAGGCGGGGAGCTGTTTTTT.

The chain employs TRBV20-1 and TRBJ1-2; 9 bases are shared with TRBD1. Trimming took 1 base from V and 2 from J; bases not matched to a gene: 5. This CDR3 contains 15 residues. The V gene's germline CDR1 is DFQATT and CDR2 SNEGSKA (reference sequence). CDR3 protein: CSARATGGPNYGYTF. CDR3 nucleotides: TGCAGTGCTAGAGCGACAGGGGGACCAAACTATGGCTACACCTTC.

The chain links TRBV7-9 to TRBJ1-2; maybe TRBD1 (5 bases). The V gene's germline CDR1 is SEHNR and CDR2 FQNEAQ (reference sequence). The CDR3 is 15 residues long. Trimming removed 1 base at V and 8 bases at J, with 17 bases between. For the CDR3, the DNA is TGTGCCAGCAGCTTAGGGGGCGGGCGACCGGGGGGCTACACCTTC. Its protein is CASSLGGGRPGGYTF.

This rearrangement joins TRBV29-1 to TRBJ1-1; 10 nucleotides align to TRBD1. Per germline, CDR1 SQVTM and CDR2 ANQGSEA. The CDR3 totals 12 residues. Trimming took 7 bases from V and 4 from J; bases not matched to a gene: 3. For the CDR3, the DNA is TGCAGCGCCGGACAGGGGGGCACTGAAGCTTTCTTT. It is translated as CSAGQGGTEAFF.

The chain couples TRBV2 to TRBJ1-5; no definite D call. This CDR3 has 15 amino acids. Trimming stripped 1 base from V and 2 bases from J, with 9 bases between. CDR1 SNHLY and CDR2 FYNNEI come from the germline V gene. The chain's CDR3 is CASSEEASGNQPQHF. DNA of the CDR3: TGTGCCAGCAGTGAAGAGGCCTCTGGCAATCAGCCCCAGCATTTT.

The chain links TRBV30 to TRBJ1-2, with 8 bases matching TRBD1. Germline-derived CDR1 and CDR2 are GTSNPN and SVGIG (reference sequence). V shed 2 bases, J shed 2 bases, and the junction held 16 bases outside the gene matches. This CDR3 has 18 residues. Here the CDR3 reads CAWSRTGMYAAINYGYTF. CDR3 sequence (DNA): TGTGCCTGGAGTCGGACAGGGATGTATGCGGCTATCAACTATGGCTACACCTTC.

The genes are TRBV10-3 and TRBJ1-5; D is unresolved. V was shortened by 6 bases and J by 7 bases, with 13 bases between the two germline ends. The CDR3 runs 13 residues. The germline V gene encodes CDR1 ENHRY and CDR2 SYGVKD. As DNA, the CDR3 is TGTGCCATCAGGGTGGCAGACGGGCAGCCCCAGCATTTT. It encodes CAIRVADGQPQHF.

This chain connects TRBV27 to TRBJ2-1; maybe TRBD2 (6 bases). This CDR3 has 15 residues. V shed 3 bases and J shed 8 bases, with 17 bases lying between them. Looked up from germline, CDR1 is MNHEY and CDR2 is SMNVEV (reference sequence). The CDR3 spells CASSLEGGVPHEQFF. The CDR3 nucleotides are TGTGCCAGCAGTTTGGAAGGCGGGGTTCCCCATGAGCAGTTCTTC.

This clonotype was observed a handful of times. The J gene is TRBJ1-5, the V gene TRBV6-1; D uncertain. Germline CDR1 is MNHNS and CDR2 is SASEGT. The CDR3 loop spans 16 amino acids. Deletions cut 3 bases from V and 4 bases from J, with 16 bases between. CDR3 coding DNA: TGTGCCAGCAGTGAGTCCTCGCCATCGGCGAATCAGCCCCAGCATTTT. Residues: CASSESSPSANQPQHF.

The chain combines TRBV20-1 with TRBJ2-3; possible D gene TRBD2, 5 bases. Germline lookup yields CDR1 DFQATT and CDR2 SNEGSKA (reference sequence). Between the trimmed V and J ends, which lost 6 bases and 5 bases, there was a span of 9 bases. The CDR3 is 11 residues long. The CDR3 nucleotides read TGCAGTGCCCCCGGGGTAGATACGCAGTATTTT. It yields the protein CSAPGVDTQYF.

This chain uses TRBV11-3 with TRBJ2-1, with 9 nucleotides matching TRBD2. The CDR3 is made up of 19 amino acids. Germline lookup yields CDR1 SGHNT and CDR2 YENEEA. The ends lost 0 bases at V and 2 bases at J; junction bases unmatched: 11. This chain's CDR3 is CASSLDLIRSSGAYNEQFF. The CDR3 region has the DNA TGTGCCAGCAGCTTAGATCTAATAAGGTCTAGCGGGGCCTACAATGAGCAGTTCTTC.

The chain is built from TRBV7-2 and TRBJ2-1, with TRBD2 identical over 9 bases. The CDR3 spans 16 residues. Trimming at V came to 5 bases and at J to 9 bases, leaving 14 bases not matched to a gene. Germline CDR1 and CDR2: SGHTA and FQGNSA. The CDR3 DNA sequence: TGTGCCAGCAGCCCTCCCGGTTTGGCTAGCGGGGCTGAGCAGTTCTTC. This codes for CASSPPGLASGAEQFF.